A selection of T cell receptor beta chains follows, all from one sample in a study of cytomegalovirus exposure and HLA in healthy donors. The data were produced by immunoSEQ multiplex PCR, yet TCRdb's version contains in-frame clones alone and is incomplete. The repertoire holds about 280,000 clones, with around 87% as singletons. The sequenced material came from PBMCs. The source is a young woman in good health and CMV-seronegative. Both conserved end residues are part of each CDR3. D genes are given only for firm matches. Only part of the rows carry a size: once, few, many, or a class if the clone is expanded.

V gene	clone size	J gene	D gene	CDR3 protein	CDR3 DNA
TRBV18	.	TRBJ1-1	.	CASSPAMANTEAFF	TGTGCCAGCTCACCCGCCATGGCGAACACTGAAGCTTTCTTT
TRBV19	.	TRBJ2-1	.	CASSIFGETEQFF	TGTGCCAGTAGTATATTCGGGGAGACTGAGCAGTTCTTC
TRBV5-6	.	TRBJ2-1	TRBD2	CASSLDWTSGTSYNEQFF	TGTGCCAGCAGCTTGGATTGGACTAGCGGGACTTCCTACAATGAGCAGTTCTTC
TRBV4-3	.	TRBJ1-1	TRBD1	CASSPEDRGKGTEAFF	TGCGCCAGCAGCCCAGAGGACAGGGGGAAGGGCACTGAAGCTTTCTTT
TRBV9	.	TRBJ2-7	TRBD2	CASSVGLAGGTPTYEQYF	TGTGCCAGCAGCGTCGGGCTAGCGGGAGGCACGCCGACCTACGAGCAGTACTTC
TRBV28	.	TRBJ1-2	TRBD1	CASTGTGYGYTF	TGTGCCAGCACCGGGACAGGGTATGGCTACACCTTC
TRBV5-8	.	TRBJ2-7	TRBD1	CASRRTGSYEQYF	TGTGCCAGCAGACGGACAGGTTCCTACGAGCAGTACTTC
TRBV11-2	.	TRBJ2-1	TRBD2	CASSSISGRAWNEQFF	TGTGCCAGCAGCTCGATTAGCGGGAGGGCCTGGAATGAGCAGTTCTTC
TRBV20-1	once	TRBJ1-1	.	CSASNGGRAFF	TGCAGTGCCAGTAATGGAGGTCGAGCTTTCTTT
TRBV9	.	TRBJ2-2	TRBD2	CASSASGTSGNTGELFF	TGTGCCAGCAGCGCATCAGGGACTAGCGGGAACACCGGGGAGCTGTTTTTT
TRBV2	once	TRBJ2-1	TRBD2	CASSGGTSLFGEQFF	TGTGCCAGCAGTGGAGGGACTAGCCTGTTTGGGGAGCAGTTCTTC
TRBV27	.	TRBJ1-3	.	CASSVTVGNTIYF	TGTGCCAGCAGTGTTACAGTGGGAAACACCATATATTTT
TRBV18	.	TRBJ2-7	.	CAVPDGRVYEQYF	TGTGCCGTTCCGGACGGCAGGGTTTACGAGCAGTACTTC
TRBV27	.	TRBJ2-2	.	CASSPLRAGELFF	TGTGCCAGCAGCCCATTGAGGGCCGGGGAGCTGTTTTTT
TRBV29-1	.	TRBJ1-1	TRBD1	CSVRGQRARAEAFF	TGCAGCGTGAGGGGGCAAAGGGCCAGGGCTGAAGCTTTCTTT
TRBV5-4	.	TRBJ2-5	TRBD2	CASSQGLAGGSETQYF	TGTGCCAGCAGCCAGGGACTAGCGGGAGGGTCAGAGACCCAGTACTTC
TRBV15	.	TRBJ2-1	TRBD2	CATSRDRIRVLAGSSYNEQFF	TGTGCCACCAGCAGAGACCGGATTAGAGTATTAGCGGGAAGCTCCTACAATGAGCAGTTCTTC
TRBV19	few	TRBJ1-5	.	CASSIGGGGQPQHF	TGTGCCAGTAGTATAGGCGGAGGCGGTCAGCCCCAGCATTTT
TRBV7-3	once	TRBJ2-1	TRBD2	CASSPFGTSGNEQFF	TGTGCCAGCAGCCCGTTTGGGACTAGCGGGAATGAGCAGTTCTTC
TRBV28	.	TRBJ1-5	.	CASSLLGSQPQHF	TGTGCCAGCAGTTTATTGGGCAGTCAGCCCCAGCATTTT
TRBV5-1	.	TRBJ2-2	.	CASIQNTGELFF	TGCGCCAGCATCCAAAACACCGGGGAGCTGTTTTTT
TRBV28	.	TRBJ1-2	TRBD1	CASSQTKTGNGYTF	TGTGCCAGCAGTCAGACGAAGACAGGGAATGGCTACACCTTC
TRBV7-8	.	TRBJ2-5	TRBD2	CASSLRRSGILGETQYF	TGTGCCAGCAGCTTAAGACGGAGCGGGATCTTGGGAGAGACCCAGTACTTC
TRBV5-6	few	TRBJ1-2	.	CASSPHRGGDYGYTF	TGTGCCAGCAGCCCCCACCGCGGAGGTGATTATGGCTACACCTTC
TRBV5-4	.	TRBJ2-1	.	CASSLGQGPEQFF	TGTGCCAGCAGCTTGGGACAAGGTCCTGAGCAGTTCTTC
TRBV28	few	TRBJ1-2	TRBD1	CASSKDRNYGYTF	TGTGCCAGCAGCAAGGACAGGAACTATGGCTACACCTTC
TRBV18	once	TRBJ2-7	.	CASSPRASDREQYF	TGTGCCAGCTCACCAAGGGCTAGCGACCGGGAGCAGTACTTC
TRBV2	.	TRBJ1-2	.	CASSVEGDSTNYGYTF	TGTGCCAGCAGTGTGGAAGGGGACTCCACTAACTATGGCTACACCTTC
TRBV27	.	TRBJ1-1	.	CASSSPGVTEAFF	TGTGCCAGCAGTTCTCCAGGGGTCACTGAAGCTTTCTTT
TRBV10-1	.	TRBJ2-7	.	CASSESGRYEQYF	TGCGCCAGCAGTGAGTCTGGCCGATACGAGCAGTACTTC
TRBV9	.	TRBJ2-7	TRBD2	CASSVAGGLDEQYF	TGTGCCAGCAGCGTAGCGGGAGGGCTGGACGAGCAGTACTTC
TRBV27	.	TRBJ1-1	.	CASSSTGLISGAFF	TGTGCCAGCAGTTCTACAGGGTTAATAAGCGGAGCTTTCTTT
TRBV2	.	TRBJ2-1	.	CASRVSNNEQFF	TGTGCCAGCCGAGTTAGTAACAATGAGCAGTTCTTC
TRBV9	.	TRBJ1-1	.	CASSVGEITEAFF	TGTGCCAGCAGCGTAGGGGAGATCACTGAAGCTTTCTTT
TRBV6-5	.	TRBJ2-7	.	CASQLMRDRPYEQYF	TGTGCCAGCCAACTAATGCGGGACCGCCCCTACGAGCAGTACTTC
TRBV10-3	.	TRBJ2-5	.	CAISDRETQYF	TGTGCCATCAGTGACCGGGAGACCCAGTACTTC
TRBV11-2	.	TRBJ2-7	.	CASSLASLTSHLFYEQYF	TGTGCCAGCAGCTTGGCTAGCTTAACGTCCCATTTATTCTACGAGCAGTACTTC
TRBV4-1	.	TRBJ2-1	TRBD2	CASSRGLADEQFF	TGCGCCAGCAGCCGCGGACTAGCAGATGAGCAGTTCTTC
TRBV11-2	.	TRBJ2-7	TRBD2	CASKTTSGGHSYEQYF	TGTGCCAGCAAGACCACTAGCGGAGGCCACTCCTACGAGCAGTACTTC